Listed below are T cell receptor beta chains from one sample, sequenced in a study of early T cells in non-severe SARS-CoV-2 infection. TCRdb called the 5' RACE reads again in MiXCR, with one record for every CDR3 protein. The sample lists over 45,000 distinct CDR3 sequences, roughly a tenth occurring once. Sequenced material: whole blood. The receptor set was obtained from an adult who was a healthcare worker with PCR-confirmed SARS-CoV-2 infection or an uninfected control (not recorded which). Both conserved end residues are part of each CDR3. D genes are given only for firm matches. Size is omitted from some rows. Given values are once, few, many or a class for expanded clones.

J: TRBJ2-1; size: few; V: TRBV7-9; D: NA; CDR3: CASSQQGYEQFF; DNA: TGTGCCAGCAGCCAGCAGGGATACGAGCAGTTCTTC
J: TRBJ2-2; size: NA; V: TRBV15; D: NA; CDR3: CATSRDVGTVTGELFF; DNA: TGTGCCACCAGCAGAGACGTGGGGACCGTAACCGGGGAGCTGTTTTTT
J: TRBJ1-3; size: many; V: TRBV4-1; D: TRBD1; CDR3: CASSHLRDRGISGNTIYF; DNA: TGCGCCAGCAGCCATCTCCGGGACAGGGGTATCTCTGGAAACACCATATATTTT
J: TRBJ2-2; size: NA; V: TRBV20-1; D: TRBD1; CDR3: CSADTGQRQIGELFF; DNA: TGCAGTGCTGACACGGGACAGCGGCAGATCGGGGAGCTGTTTTTT
J: TRBJ1-1; size: many; V: TRBV12-3/TRBV12-4; D: NA; CDR3: CASSFSGRAFF; DNA: TGTGCCAGCAGTTTTTCAGGGAGGGCTTTCTTT
J: TRBJ2-7; size: medium-sized; V: TRBV6-5; D: TRBD2; CDR3: CASSPGGYEQYF; DNA: TGTGCCAGCAGTCCGGGGGGCTACGAGCAGTACTTC
J: TRBJ2-4; size: NA; V: TRBV29-1; D: TRBD2; CDR3: CSVVPAGVWNIQYF; DNA: TGCAGCGTGGTCCCAGCGGGAGTTTGGAACATTCAGTACTTC
J: TRBJ2-5; size: NA; V: TRBV19; D: NA; CDR3: CASSAYQETQYF; DNA: TGTGCCAGTAGTGCATATCAAGAGACCCAGTACTTC
J: TRBJ2-1; size: few; V: TRBV7-9; D: TRBD2; CDR3: CASTLGLAGDEQFF; DNA: TGTGCCAGCACCCTGGGACTAGCGGGAGATGAGCAGTTCTTC
J: TRBJ2-1; size: few; V: TRBV2; D: TRBD2; CDR3: CASSPSGLAGGNEQFF; DNA: TGTGCCAGCAGTCCCTCGGGACTAGCGGGAGGGAATGAGCAGTTCTTC
J: TRBJ1-1; size: many; V: TRBV7-9; D: TRBD1; CDR3: CASSLASGRGNTEAFF; DNA: TGTGCCAGCAGCTTAGCATCTGGCAGGGGGAACACTGAAGCCTTCTTT
J: TRBJ1-5; size: many; V: TRBV12-3/TRBV12-4; D: NA; CDR3: CASSLAQHQPQHF; DNA: TGTGCCAGCAGTTTAGCCCAACATCAGCCCCAGCATTTT
J: TRBJ2-4; size: NA; V: TRBV10-3; D: TRBD1; CDR3: CAISKLQGTGNKNIQYF; DNA: TGTGCCATCAGTAAGCTACAGGGGACGGGGAACAAAAACATTCAGTACTTC
J: TRBJ2-2; size: many; V: TRBV11-2; D: NA; CDR3: CASSLATPAANTGELFF; DNA: TGTGCCAGCAGCTTAGCCACCCCAGCAGCGAACACCGGGGAGCTGTTTTTT
J: TRBJ1-5; size: many; V: TRBV6-2/TRBV6-3; D: NA; CDR3: CASSYSSGQGGVYQPQHF; DNA: TGTGCCAGCAGTTACTCGAGCGGGCAGGGAGGAGTTTATCAGCCCCAGCATTTT
J: TRBJ2-2; size: few; V: TRBV6-2/TRBV6-3; D: NA; CDR3: CASSYWRRNTGELFF; DNA: TGTGCCAGCAGTTATTGGAGGCGCAACACCGGGGAGCTGTTTTTT
J: TRBJ1-2; size: NA; V: TRBV20-1; D: NA; CDR3: CSAREAGNYGYTF; DNA: TGCAGTGCTAGAGAGGCAGGGAACTATGGCTACACCTTC
J: TRBJ2-1; size: few; V: TRBV10-3; D: TRBD2; CDR3: CAISGTSGRVTNEQFF; DNA: TGTGCCATCAGTGGGACTAGCGGGAGGGTGACGAATGAGCAGTTCTTC
J: TRBJ2-7; size: many; V: TRBV5-4; D: TRBD2; CDR3: CASRPTSGASYEQYF; DNA: TGTGCCAGCCGTCCGACTAGCGGGGCGTCCTACGAGCAGTACTTC
J: TRBJ2-7; size: many; V: TRBV7-2; D: TRBD1; CDR3: CASSSRGGTGRNYEQYF; DNA: TGTGCCAGCAGCTCTCGAGGGGGGACAGGGAGGAATTACGAGCAGTACTTC
J: TRBJ1-5; size: many; V: TRBV9; D: TRBD1; CDR3: CASSTGQGDNQPQHF; DNA: TGTGCCAGCAGCACGGGACAGGGCGACAATCAGCCCCAGCATTTT
J: TRBJ2-3; size: few; V: TRBV11-1; D: NA; CDR3: CASRGTFSTDTQYF; DNA: TGTGCCAGCAGAGGGACTTTTAGCACAGATACGCAGTATTTT
J: TRBJ1-2; size: NA; V: TRBV18; D: NA; CDR3: CASSPVPGTGGGYTF; DNA: TGTGCCAGCTCACCCGTACCCGGGACCGGAGGTGGCTACACCTTC
J: TRBJ2-1; size: NA; V: TRBV7-8; D: NA; CDR3: CASSLSLNNEQFF; DNA: TGTGCCAGCAGCTTGAGTCTCAACAATGAGCAGTTCTTC
J: TRBJ2-2; size: few; V: TRBV2; D: NA; CDR3: CASRREYTGELFF; DNA: TGTGCCAGCAGAAGAGAATACACCGGGGAGCTGTTTTTT
J: TRBJ2-3; size: NA; V: TRBV3-1; D: NA; CDR3: CASIPKLGVTDTQYF; DNA: TGTGCCAGCATTCCCAAGCTCGGAGTTACAGATACGCAGTATTTT
J: TRBJ2-7; size: many; V: TRBV20-1; D: TRBD2; CDR3: CSAITSGVTYEQYF; DNA: TGCAGTGCGATAACTAGCGGGGTCACCTACGAGCAGTACTTC
J: TRBJ2-1; size: many; V: TRBV25-1; D: TRBD2; CDR3: CASSETRASGRHNEQFF; DNA: TGTGCCAGCAGTGAGACCCGGGCTAGCGGGAGACACAATGAGCAGTTCTTC
J: TRBJ2-3; size: few; V: TRBV6-2/TRBV6-3; D: TRBD2; CDR3: CASSYSGGSRADTQYF; DNA: TGTGCCAGCAGTTACTCGGGCGGGAGTAGGGCAGATACGCAGTATTTT
J: TRBJ2-6; size: NA; V: TRBV5-1; D: NA; CDR3: CASSLAGVGAMSGANVLTF; DNA: TGCGCCAGCAGCTTGGCCGGGGTGGGCGCCATGTCTGGGGCCAACGTCCTGACTTTC
J: TRBJ2-7; size: NA; V: TRBV7-6; D: TRBD2; CDR3: CASSLIGGTSPYEQYF; DNA: TGTGCCAGCAGCTTAATAGGCGGGACTAGCCCCTACGAGCAGTACTTC
J: TRBJ2-5; size: few; V: TRBV29-1; D: NA; CDR3: CSVGGGTETQYF; DNA: TGCAGCGTTGGAGGCGGGACAGAGACCCAGTACTTC
J: TRBJ1-5; size: many; V: TRBV6-6; D: TRBD1; CDR3: CASSYSGTVNQPQHF; DNA: TGTGCCAGCAGTTACTCAGGGACAGTTAATCAGCCCCAGCATTTT
J: TRBJ2-3; size: NA; V: TRBV20-1; D: TRBD2; CDR3: CSAREGTSGIPDTQYF; DNA: TGCAGTGCTAGAGAGGGGACTAGCGGGATTCCAGATACGCAGTATTTT
J: TRBJ1-5; size: many; V: TRBV24-1; D: TRBD1; CDR3: CATSATGGRDQPQHF; DNA: TGTGCCACCAGTGCGACAGGGGGACGGGATCAGCCCCAGCATTTT
J: TRBJ2-5; size: few; V: TRBV29-1; D: NA; CDR3: CSVEEAQETQYF; DNA: TGCAGCGTTGAAGAGGCCCAAGAGACCCAGTACTTC
J: TRBJ2-1; size: many; V: TRBV13; D: NA; CDR3: CASMVGPKPHNEQFF; DNA: TGTGCCAGCATGGTCGGACCGAAACCCCACAATGAGCAGTTCTTC
J: TRBJ1-2; size: many; V: TRBV29-1; D: TRBD1; CDR3: CSVHGTEGAANYGYTF; DNA: TGCAGCGTACACGGGACAGAAGGGGCGGCTAACTATGGCTACACCTTC
J: TRBJ2-3; size: many; V: TRBV18; D: NA; CDR3: CASSPRDNDADTQYF; DNA: TGTGCCAGCTCACCACGGGACAACGATGCAGATACGCAGTATTTT
J: TRBJ2-5; size: NA; V: TRBV4-2; D: NA; CDR3: CASSQDREETQYF; DNA: TGTGCCAGCAGCCAAGATAGGGAGGAGACCCAGTACTTC
J: TRBJ1-1; size: many; V: TRBV29-1; D: TRBD1; CDR3: CSVAHRGTEAFF; DNA: TGCAGCGTTGCCCACAGGGGGACTGAAGCTTTCTTT
J: TRBJ2-3; size: NA; V: TRBV9; D: NA; CDR3: CASSVAPHDTQYF; DNA: TGTGCCAGCAGCGTAGCCCCTCATGATACGCAGTATTTT
J: TRBJ2-1; size: NA; V: TRBV7-2; D: TRBD2; CDR3: CASSFAGASYNEQFF; DNA: TGTGCCAGCAGCTTTGCGGGAGCTAGCTACAATGAGCAGTTCTTC
J: TRBJ2-7; size: few; V: TRBV5-1; D: TRBD1; CDR3: CASSLGGDRTYEQYF; DNA: TGCGCCAGCAGCTTGGGTGGGGACAGGACCTACGAGCAGTACTTC
J: TRBJ2-7; size: many; V: TRBV18; D: TRBD2; CDR3: CASSPMTSGTAYEQYF; DNA: TGTGCCAGCTCACCAATGACTAGCGGGACCGCCTACGAGCAGTACTTC
J: TRBJ1-1; size: NA; V: TRBV6-1; D: NA; CDR3: CASSWDTDTEAFF; DNA: TGTGCCAGCAGTTGGGACACAGACACTGAAGCTTTCTTT
J: TRBJ1-2; size: many; V: TRBV7-3; D: NA; CDR3: CASSPDSNYGYTF; DNA: TGTGCCAGCAGCCCAGATTCTAACTATGGCTACACCTTC
J: TRBJ2-1; size: few; V: TRBV6-2/TRBV6-3; D: TRBD2; CDR3: CASSVLAGVYNEQFF; DNA: TGTGCCAGCAGTGTGCTAGCGGGGGTCTACAATGAGCAGTTCTTC
J: TRBJ1-4; size: many; V: TRBV20-1; D: NA; CDR3: CSARAVNEKLFF; DNA: TGCAGTGCTAGAGCCGTCAATGAAAAACTGTTTTTT
J: TRBJ1-1; size: few; V: TRBV5-6; D: NA; CDR3: CASSLDPGLNTEAFF; DNA: TGTGCCAGCAGCTTGGATCCGGGACTGAACACTGAAGCTTTCTTT
J: TRBJ1-1; size: many; V: TRBV10-3; D: TRBD1; CDR3: CASSRTGEGTEAFF; DNA: TGTGCCTCCTCACGGACAGGGGAAGGGACTGAAGCTTTCTTT
J: TRBJ2-3; size: few; V: TRBV7-9; D: TRBD2; CDR3: CAGSVAGGADTQYF; DNA: TGTGCCGGAAGCGTGGCGGGAGGGGCCGATACGCAGTATTTT
J: TRBJ1-4; size: many; V: TRBV20-1; D: NA; CDR3: CSATPATNEKLFF; DNA: TGCAGTGCTACGCCTGCAACTAATGAAAAACTGTTTTTT